There are a few counts of the clone carrying this T cell receptor (beta chain). These data belong to a study of blood T cell repertoires in COVID-19. The wider study: From T cells, B-cell-depleted T cells, or PBMCs came the material, which was cDNA or gDNA.

Looked up from germline, CDR1 is MGHRA and CDR2 is YSYEKL. The V end lost 0 bases, the J end lost 6 bases, and 14 bases lay between the germline ends. The CDR3 is 16 residues long. Participant-given clinical history determined each cohort assignment. Resolution of symptoms, clearance, or two negative PCRs was present in recovered Cohort 3 donors. Per the authors' pipeline: Quantification of nucleated cells was approximated via reference gene primer amplification. Here immunoSEQ multiplex PCR was the method, and the copy in TCRdb shows in-frame clones only, minus some. The DNA was the basis for D and trimming; V, J and clone size are from that table. The table lists about 170,000 clones, roughly 83% of them singletons.

The specimen was PBMCs or T cells enriched from blood (not recorded which). J is TRBJ2-2 and V is TRBV4-1; D possibly corresponds to TRBD2 (5 bases). The clonotype was recovered from a woman in her 50s who had recovered from COVID-19. Written as DNA, the CDR3 is TGCGCCAGCAGCCAAGACGCGCGGGTCTCCGCCGGGGAGCTGTTTTTT. It codes for CASSQDARVSAGELFF.